This T cell receptor (beta chain) was observed in a study of T cells in Graves' hyperthyroidism and ophthalmopathy (dated by TCRdb to between 2018 and 2020). As for the study more broadly: Peripheral blood samples were taken at initial diagnosis, before any treatment was given. To identify TCR V-J signatures that set the groups apart, the researchers used a discovery cohort of more than 95 patients, made up of some 41 with Graves' ophthalmopathy and about 60 with stable Graves' hyperthyroidism. Prospective prediction of ophthalmopathy was tested in an independent validation cohort of 18 to 20 hyperthyroidism patients and 17 patients who later progressed to ophthalmopathy. The 75 to 100 discovery patients were randomly split 7:3 into training and test sets. In addition, the study compared T-cell repertoires in thyroid tissue and in blood from over 5 Graves' hyperthyroidism patients. After blood sampling, hyperthyroidism patients were treated with methimazole at a starting dose of 30 mg daily, and ophthalmopathy patients were treated with high-dose intravenous methylprednisolone. According to the paper, TCR Vbeta CDR3 sequencing was carried out on some 130 peripheral blood samples, which came from more than 40 ophthalmopathy, about 75 hyperthyroidism and approximately 17 progressor patients.

This clonotype has ten or more counts. The specificity of this receptor is unknown. Base qualities are missing; no much larger clone stands one base away. From cysteine to phenylalanine, the CDR3 is 15 amino acids long. The read is trimmed to its CDR3 DNA, 45 bases read in frame from base 1. Cut back by 4 bases and 7 bases, the V and J ends lie 16 bases apart. According to the germline V gene, CDR1 reads SGHAT and CDR2 reads FQNNGV. A patient counted as having stable Graves' hyperthyroidism if no progression to ophthalmopathy occurred over 18 months of follow-up. Hyperthyroidism patients were aged 18 to 65 years and newly diagnosed, with disease duration of less than 2 months. Any patient with an uncontrolled infection, another autoimmune disease, pregnancy or lactation was excluded. Clinical symptoms, serum thyroxine and TRAb, thyroid ultrasound, and orbital computed tomography formed the basis for the diagnoses. PBMCs were isolated from about 9.2 ml of fresh peripheral blood by Ficoll-Paque density gradient centrifugation. Total RNA was extracted using Trizol reagent, and RNA quality was assessed on an Agilent 2100 Bioanalyzer.

The study at large found these results: In validation, progression to ophthalmopathy was predicted by the model with 70.59% sensitivity and under 85% specificity, a median of approximately 6.5 months before onset. Most expanded thyroid clonotypes (frequency above 0.001) were also detected in blood, a finding suggesting that blood repertoires may reflect thyroid immune responses. No statistical method was used to fix the sample size in advance, and group allocation was not hidden from the investigators. Ophthalmopathy was separated from stable hyperthyroidism by a 13 V-J signature model, with over 85% sensitivity and 81% to 82% specificity obtained in cross-validation and 80%/75% obtained in testing.

The TCR beta CDR3 regions were amplified from RNA transcripts. The TCR CDR3 was subjected to a first round of RT-PCR using the HTBI primer set and the Qiagen OneStep RT-PCR kit. Libraries were constructed in a second round of multiplex PCR, after which size selection and purification were performed. The libraries were sequenced on an Illumina HiSeq2000 using paired-end 100 bp reads. Under the source paper's analysis protocol: Raw data were processed with SOAPnuke, discarding reads with adapters, uncalled bases, mean Phred below 15, or no exact constant-primer or identifier match. COPE v1.2.5 was used to merge high-quality paired reads, and clonotypes were defined as unique nucleotide sequences. MiTCR v1.1 was used to align clonotypes to the IMGT TRBV, TRBD and TRBJ reference segments. Analysis was restricted to V-J combinations with a frequency above 0.0001, which covered 99.2% of repertoires. The TCS score was defined as the ratio of F50 (clonal expansion) to E x V (chaos), calculated using BLOSUM62-based TCRdist between CDR3 peptides within each V-J. Welch's t-statistics and random forest reduced 450 to 600 V-J features to 10 to 15, which were used in a naive Bayes classifier (R e1071). TCRdb trimmed public reads at Q25 via fastp, called clones via MiXCR and kept in-frame beta chains. Entries are consolidated by CDR3 protein sequence, retaining the most common genes and DNA. The V and J calls reflect TCRdb's pipeline rather than the authors' work. The sample table contains roughly 700,000 distinct CDR3 sequences; only one count was recorded for about 15% of them. The ten largest clones capture roughly 10% of the sample.

Sequenced: blood. The chain links TRBV11-2 with TRBJ2-2; confidence is insufficient to name the D gene. This receptor was obtained from a woman between 18 and 29 years old with Graves' hyperthyroidism. The CDR3 protein sequence reads: CASSSMRLNDGELFF. At the DNA level, the sequence is TGTGCCAGCAGCTCCATGCGGTTGAACGACGGGGAGCTGTTTTTT.